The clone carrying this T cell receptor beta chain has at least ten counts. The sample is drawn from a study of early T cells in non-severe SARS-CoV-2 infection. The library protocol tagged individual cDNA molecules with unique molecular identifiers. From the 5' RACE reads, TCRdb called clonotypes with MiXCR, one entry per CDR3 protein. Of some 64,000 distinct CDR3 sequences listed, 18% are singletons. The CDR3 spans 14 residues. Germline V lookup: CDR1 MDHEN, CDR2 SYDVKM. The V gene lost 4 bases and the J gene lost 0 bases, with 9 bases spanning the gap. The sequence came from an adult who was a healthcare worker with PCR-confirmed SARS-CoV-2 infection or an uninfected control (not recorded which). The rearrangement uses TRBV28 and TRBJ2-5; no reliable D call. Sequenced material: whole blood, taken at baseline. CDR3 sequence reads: CASSSGRDQETQYF. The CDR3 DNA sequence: TGTGCCAGCAGTTCGGGTAGGGACCAAGAGACCCAGTACTTC.